These 12 T cell receptor beta chains were all obtained from the same sample, sequenced in a study of blood T cell repertoires in COVID-19. Clones were sequenced by immunoSEQ multiplex PCR, and TCRdb holds only the in-frame ones, with some missing. The data show almost 200,000 clones, 80% to 90% seen once. The sample was peripheral blood. Receptor source: a woman aged 70-85 years with acute or convalescent COVID-19.

This clone was counted only a few times. The rearrangement joins TRBV9 to TRBJ2-3; possibly TRBD2 for D (6 bases). Germline assignment: CDR1 SGDLS and CDR2 YYNGEE. The V and J ends lost 2 bases and 2 bases respectively, with 15 bases between them. The CDR3 totals 16 residues. This CDR3 is CASSVGGLPNTDTQYF. Here the CDR3 DNA reads TGTGCCAGCAGCGTGGGGGGACTTCCTAACACAGATACGCAGTATTTT.

The chain combines TRBV21-1 with TRBJ1-4; the DNA was not used to check the table's D call, TRBD1. TRBV21-1 is flagged as a pseudogene. The CDR3 covers 16 residues. CDR3 sequence reads: CATRRDSNLGGEKLFF. Here the CDR3 DNA reads TGTGCCACCCGTCGGGACAGCAACCTAGGAGGGGAAAAACTGTTTTTT.

The V call is TRBV19, the J call TRBJ1-2; 7 positions match TRBD1. CDR1 LNHDA and CDR2 SQIVND come from the germline V gene (reference sequence). The CDR3 is 15 residues long. With 6 bases clipped from V and 0 bases from J, the junction kept 7 bases outside the gene matches. The CDR3 reads CASRNQGETNYGYTF. Written as DNA, the CDR3 is TGTGCCAGTAGGAACCAGGGGGAGACTAACTATGGCTACACCTTC. Looking up the rest from reference TRBV19 and TRBJ1-2 gives the full variable domain: DGGITQSPKYLFRKEGQNVTLSCEQNLNHDAMYWYRQDPGQGLRLIYYSQIVNDFQKGDIAEGYSVSREKKESFPLTVTSAQKNPTAFYLCASRNQGETNYGYTFGSGTRLTVV.

The V gene is TRBV3-1 (or the pseudogene TRBV3-2), the J gene TRBJ1-1; D might be TRBD1 (6 bases). From germline, CDR1 is LGHDT and CDR2 YNNKEL (reference sequence). V lost 0 bases to trimming and J lost 1 base, with 15 bases between them. This CDR3 has 17 amino acids. The CDR3 coding sequence is TGTGCCAGCAGCCAAGAAATTACAGGGAGTTCGAACACTGAAGCTTTCTTT. Its translation is CASSQEITGSSNTEAFF.

V is TRBV5-8 and J is TRBJ1-5, with D tentatively TRBD1 (6 bases). CDR1 and CDR2 (germline): SGHTS, YDEGEE. This CDR3 spans 14 amino acids. The ends were cut back, 4 bases at V and 4 bases at J, with 12 bases in the middle. CDR3 nucleotide sequence: TGTGCCAGCAGCCTCCGGGACACTAATCAGCCCCAGCATTTT. This codes for CASSLRDTNQPQHF.

The chain has TRBV19 and TRBJ2-1; 11 nucleotides agree with TRBD2. Germline CDR1 is LNHDA and CDR2 is SQIVND (reference sequence). V dropped 5 bases and J dropped 4; count of bases not matched to a gene: 10. The CDR3 totals 17 residues. The CDR3: CASSARLAGNTYNEQFF. The CDR3 region has the DNA TGTGCCAGTAGTGCTCGACTAGCGGGGAACACTTACAATGAGCAGTTCTTC.

This chain links TRBV6-1 with TRBJ1-6; D uncertain. Trimming shortened V by 4 bases and J by 0 bases, and 10 bases separated the two germline ends. The germline CDR1 and CDR2 sequences are MNHNS and SASEGT. The CDR3 extends over 16 amino acids. The CDR3: CASSVVVSSYNSPLHF. The CDR3 region has the DNA TGTGCCAGCAGTGTGGTAGTGAGCTCCTATAATTCACCCCTCCACTTT.

This sequence joins TRBV7-9 and TRBJ1-1; D perhaps matches TRBD1 (5 bases). Deletions cut 5 bases from V and 4 bases from J, with 17 bases between. The CDR3 is made up of 15 amino acids. Germline V gene sequence: CDR1 SEHNR, CDR2 FQNEAQ (reference sequence). The chain's CDR3 is CASSPDLQRGTEAFF. CDR3 in DNA: TGTGCCAGCAGCCCGGATCTACAAAGGGGCACTGAAGCTTTCTTT.

The rearrangement uses TRBV10-2 and TRBJ1-2; no firm D call. The CDR3 consists of 11 residues. V gave up 0 bases and J gave up 8 bases, with 4 bases separating them. The V gene's germline CDR1 is WSHSY and CDR2 SAAADI. CDR3 in DNA: TGCGCCAGCAGTGAGTCGAGCGGCTACACCTTC. Its protein is CASSESSGYTF.

V gene TRBV19 combines with J gene TRBJ1-1; D remains ambiguous. CDR1 LNHDA and CDR2 SQIVND come from the germline V gene (reference sequence). There are 14 residues in the CDR3. V lost 7 bases and J lost 6, with 18 bases in between. The CDR3 loop is CASTNPGPGSEAFF. CDR3 coding DNA: TGTGCCAGTACCAACCCAGGACCGGGGTCTGAAGCTTTCTTT.

The chain carries TRBV18 and TRBJ2-5; 14 bases align to TRBD2. Germline CDR1 is KGHSH and CDR2 is LQKENI. Germline trimming cut 3 bases from V and 6 bases from J; bases unmatched to any gene: 6. There are 16 residues in the CDR3. CDR3 in DNA: TGTGCCAGCTCACCCGGGACTAGCGGGAGTGTGAAGACCCAGTACTTC. Protein sequence: CASSPGTSGSVKTQYF.

This sequence joins TRBV6-5 and TRBJ2-7, with D possibly matching TRBD1 (7 bases). Germline lookup yields CDR1 MNHEY and CDR2 SVGAGI. CDR3 length: 15 residues. Trimming removed 0 bases from V and 3 bases from J, with 12 bases in between. CDR3 protein: CASSYSGGTDYEQYF. The CDR3 DNA reads as TGTGCCAGCAGTTACTCAGGCGGGACAGACTACGAGCAGTACTTC.